Below are 20 T cell receptor beta chains sequenced from a single sample in a study of response to subunit inactivated influenza vaccine. TCRdb re-called the RT-PCR reads through MiXCR, storing one row per CDR3 protein. This sample carries 300,000 to 350,000 distinct CDR3 sequences, 21% of them seen once, and the ten largest clones take about 10%. This sample comprised PBMCs from blood, obtained roughly 20 months after vaccination. The receptors originated from a man aged 50 to 69 who received an inactivated influenza vaccine.

This clonotype occurred a few times. This chain joins TRBV28 and TRBJ1-1; no reliable D call. The CDR3 spans 17 residues. Germline V lookup: CDR1 MDHEN, CDR2 SYDVKM. V was shortened by 2 bases and J by 1 base, with 17 bases between the two germline ends. CDR3 nucleotide sequence: TGTGCCAGCAGTTTACCCCCGGGCAGCGGATCGAACACTGAAGCTTTCTTT. This gives the protein CASSLPPGSGSNTEAFF. Filled out from reference TRBV28 and TRBJ1-1, the complete variable domain reads DVKVTQSSRYLVKRTGEKVFLECVQDMDHENMFWYRQDPGLGLRLIYFSYDVKMKEKGDIPEGYSVSREKKERFSLILESASTNQTSMYLCASSLPPGSGSNTEAFFGQGTRLTVV.

Ten or more counts support this clonotype. The chain recombines TRBV3-1 with TRBJ1-6; D is uncertain. The CDR3 runs 14 residues. Trimming shortened V by 1 base and J by 6 bases, and 7 bases separated the two germline ends. Per germline, CDR1 LGHDT and CDR2 YNNKEL (reference sequence). The CDR3 loop is CASSQGQINSPLHF. DNA of the CDR3: TGTGCCAGCAGCCAAGGGCAGATTAATTCACCCCTCCACTTT.

The chain has TRBV20-1 and TRBJ1-1; TRBD1 aligns across 7 bases. V was clipped by 5 bases and J by 0 bases; unmatched bases: 3. The CDR3 runs 13 residues. Germline V CDR1 and CDR2: DFQATT, SNEGSKA (reference sequence). The DNA of the CDR3 is TGCAGTGCTCTGGACAGGTTGAACACTGAAGCTTTCTTT. This codes for CSALDRLNTEAFF.

This clonotype was observed a few times. The chain employs TRBV20-1 and TRBJ1-5, with 7 bases that match TRBD1. V shed 6 bases, J shed 2 bases, and the junction held 10 bases outside the gene matches. Germline values: CDR1 DFQATT, CDR2 SNEGSKA (reference sequence). The CDR3 runs 15 residues. The CDR3 sequence is CSAIDRQGGNQPQHF. CDR3 coding DNA: TGCAGTGCCATCGACCGACAGGGTGGCAATCAGCCCCAGCATTTT.

This sequence joins TRBV20-1 and TRBJ1-3; D gene uncertain. The V gene lost 0 bases and the J gene lost 0 bases, with 9 bases spanning the gap. The CDR3 totals 15 residues. Germline V gene sequence: CDR1 DFQATT, CDR2 SNEGSKA (reference sequence). The CDR3 loop reads CSAREGRRSGNTIYF. CDR3 in DNA: TGCAGTGCTAGAGAAGGCAGGCGCTCTGGAAACACCATATATTTT.

This clonotype was detected many times. The rearrangement uses TRBV6-5 and TRBJ1-5; 7 bases match TRBD1. The CDR3 consists of 13 residues. After removal of 7 bases from V and 7 bases from J, the junction contained 7 bases not matched to a gene. Germline lookup yields CDR1 MNHEY and CDR2 SVGAGI. The CDR3 DNA reads as TGTGCCAGCATGGGCCAAGGGGGCCAGCCCCAGCATTTT. This translates into CASMGQGGQPQHF.

The chain has TRBV11-2 and TRBJ1-2; D is unclear. The CDR3 length is 14 residues. The germline V gene has CDR1 SGHAT and CDR2 FQNNGV. The V end lost 5 bases, the J end lost 5 bases, and 15 bases lay between the germline ends. The CDR3 coding sequence is TGTGCCAGCAGCATAGGACCTTCCATGTATGGCTACACCTTC. This encodes CASSIGPSMYGYTF.

V gene TRBV7-2 combines with J gene TRBJ2-7; D call uncertain. Germline CDR1 reads SGHTA; CDR2 reads FQGNSA. V lost 2 bases, J lost 2 bases, and 13 bases lay in between. There are 15 residues in the CDR3. The CDR3 nucleotides read TGTGCCAGCAGCTTAATGGCAGGCTCACCCTACGAGCAGTACTTC. Its protein product is CASSLMAGSPYEQYF. Looking up the rest from reference TRBV7-2 and TRBJ2-7 gives the full variable domain: GAGVSQSPSNKVTEKGKDVELRCDPISGHTALYWYRQSLGQGLEFLIYFQGNSAPDKSGLPSDRFSAERTGGSVSTLTIQRTQQEDSAVYLCASSLMAGSPYEQYFGPGTRLTVT.

This clonotype was observed a handful of times. The chain carries TRBV9 and TRBJ1-2, with no clear D. Germline CDR1 is SGDLS and CDR2 is YYNGEE. This CDR3 region has 14 residues. V was shortened by 0 bases and J by 0 bases, with 6 bases between the two germline ends. The CDR3 loop reads CASSVDSANYGYTF. CDR3 coding DNA: TGTGCCAGCAGCGTAGATTCAGCTAACTATGGCTACACCTTC. The full variable domain, rest sourced from reference TRBV9 and TRBJ1-2, is DSGVTQTPKHLITATGQRVTLRCSPRSGDLSVYWYQQSLDQGLQFLIQYYNGEERAKGNILERFSAQQFPDLHSELNLSSLELGDSALYFCASSVDSANYGYTFGSGTRLTVV.

V and J are TRBV11-2 and TRBJ2-3; D is possibly TRBD2 (5 bases). V was trimmed by 1 base and J by 8 bases, leaving 10 bases between them. Germline V gene sequence: CDR1 SGHAT, CDR2 FQNNGV. This CDR3 comprises 13 residues. The CDR3 nucleotides are TGTGCCAGCAGCTTAGGAGGGCCCTCTACGCAGTATTTT. As protein: CASSLGGPSTQYF. The full variable domain, in which reference TRBV11-2 and TRBJ2-3 provide the parts outside the CDR3, is EAGVAQSPRYKIIEKRQSVAFWCNPISGHATLYWYQQILGQGPKLLIQFQNNGVVDDSQLPKDRFSAERLKGVDSTLKIQPAKLEDSAVYLCASSLGGPSTQYFGPGTRLTVL.

This sequence joins TRBV20-1 and TRBJ1-5; D not resolved. Germline V CDR1 and CDR2: DFQATT, SNEGSKA (reference sequence). This CDR3 region has 13 residues. V was cut by 1 base and J by 6 bases, with 10 bases left in between. In nucleotides, the CDR3 is TGCAGTGCTAGAGGAGGGTTGGGTCAGCCCCAGCATTTT. Protein product: CSARGGLGQPQHF.

V usage is TRBV7-2 and J usage is TRBJ2-3; 9 bases match TRBD2. Trimming removed 5 bases from V and 5 bases from J; junction bases left unmatched: 8. This CDR3 is built from 15 residues. Germline V gene data show CDR1 as SGHTA and CDR2 as FQGNSA. The CDR3 coding sequence is TGTGCCAGCAGCACAAGCGGGGGGCGAATAGATACGCAGTATTTT. This translates into CASSTSGGRIDTQYF.

In this sample, this clonotype turned up many times. The chain has TRBV29-1 and TRBJ2-1; 7 bases agree with TRBD1. V lost 6 bases, J lost 9 bases, and 11 bases stayed unmatched. The CDR3 contains 13 residues. The germline CDR1 and CDR2 sequences are SQVTM and ANQGSEA. CDR3 DNA: TGCAGCGTACACAGGGGCCCCGCGGGTGAGCAGTTCTTC. This codes for CSVHRGPAGEQFF.

V and J are TRBV12-3 or TRBV12-4 and TRBJ2-3; the match to TRBD1 covers 7 bases. Losses at the gene ends were 3 bases for V and 3 bases for J; bases not matched to a gene: 9. The CDR3 runs 16 residues. The CDR3, as DNA: TGTGCCAGCAGTTTCAGAGGGGGCCCTAGGACAGATACGCAGTATTTT. Translating gives CASSFRGGPRTDTQYF.

This chain uses TRBV9 with TRBJ2-1; 7 bases line up with TRBD2. The CDR3 is 14 amino acids. Germline V CDR1 and CDR2: SGDLS, YYNGEE. J gave up 6 bases and V 5 bases, and 8 bases lay outside the gene matches. CDR3 in DNA: TGTGCCAGCAGAGGACTAGAATCTGGCAATGAGCAGTTCTTC. The encoded protein is CASRGLESGNEQFF.

J is TRBJ2-1 and V is TRBV5-6, with D possibly TRBD2 on 6 matching bases. This CDR3 has 16 residues. The V gene lost 1 base and the J gene lost 3 bases, with 14 bases spanning the gap. The germline V gene encodes CDR1 SGHDT and CDR2 YYEEEE. Here the CDR3 reads CASSLWLGGNYNEQFF. For the CDR3, the DNA is TGTGCCAGCAGCTTGTGGCTGGGAGGTAACTACAATGAGCAGTTCTTC.

The rearrangement uses TRBV5-4 and TRBJ2-1, with TRBD1 as a possible D gene (5 bases). The CDR3 length is 15 residues. CDR1 SGHNT and CDR2 YYREEE come from the germline V gene (reference sequence). V dropped 0 bases and J dropped 8 bases, with 15 bases sitting between them. CDR3 bases: TGTGCCAGCAGCTTGGAGGGCAGGGCTTTGGATGAGCAGTTCTTC. The encoded protein is CASSLEGRALDEQFF. The complete variable domain, with remaining parts taken from reference TRBV5-4 and TRBJ2-1, reads ETGVTQSPTHLIKTRGQQVTLRCSSQSGHNTVSWYQQALGQGPQFIFQYYREEENGRGNFPPRFSGLQFPNYSSELNVNALELDDSALYLCASSLEGRALDEQFFGPGTRLTVL.

V usage is TRBV7-8 and J usage is TRBJ1-5, with a weak D call TRBD1 (6 bases). Germline CDR1 and CDR2: SGHVS and FQNEAQ. This CDR3 comprises 17 residues. Trimming removed 5 bases from V and 1 base from J, with 18 bases in between. The CDR3 nucleotides read TGTGCCAGCAGCATCTCCGGGCACAGGGACAGCAATCAGCCCCAGCATTTT. This gives the protein CASSISGHRDSNQPQHF.

In its sample, this clonotype was seen a few times. V and J are TRBV2 and TRBJ2-1; D gene ambiguous. The CDR3 loop spans 13 amino acids. V dropped 3 bases and J dropped 7 bases, with 10 bases sitting between them. Germline-derived CDR1 and CDR2 are SNHLY and FYNNEI. CDR3: CASSDGRKNEQFF. The CDR3 DNA sequence: TGTGCCAGCAGTGATGGCAGAAAAAATGAGCAGTTCTTC. Full variable domain (missing parts from reference TRBV2 and TRBJ2-1): EPEVTQTPSHQVTQMGQEVILRCVPISNHLYFYWYRQILGQKVEFLVSFYNNEISEKSEIFDDQFSVERPDGSNFTLKIRSTKLEDSAMYFCASSDGRKNEQFFGPGTRLTVL.

This clonotype was observed a handful of times. The genes are TRBV23-1 and TRBJ1-4, with TRBD1 as a possible D gene (5 bases). TRBV23-1 is an ORF, with its function uncertain. V lost 0 bases to trimming and J lost 12 bases, with 8 bases between them. This CDR3 has 12 amino acids. The CDR3 is CASSQSRGELFF. The CDR3 DNA sequence: TGCGCCAGCAGTCAATCGAGGGGTGAACTGTTTTTT.